This TCR beta chain was found in a study of blood T cell repertoires in COVID-19 (dated by TCRdb to about 2020). Study-level background: Samples covering the acute and convalescent phases of COVID-19 were provided by collaborators in the United States, Italy and Spain. The material from the prospective study consisted of cDNA or gDNA derived from T cells, B-cell-depleted T cells, or PBMCs. The dataset comprised deeply sampled blood TCRbeta repertoires from subjects exposed to, actively infected with, or recovered from COVID-19. The repertoires were made available in a free public database intended to serve as a resource for research on the immune response to SARS-CoV-2. The samples were drawn from the first 160 participants of the ongoing ImmuneRACE study and from over 950 subjects provided by 6 global collaborators. A de-identified subject ID, COVID-19 status, age in years and sex were almost always included in the sample metadata. HLA class I and class II types, where available, came from metadata supplied by the sample provider rather than from assay-based typing.

Overall study results and their limits: The quantity of clinical and demographic metadata differed by source and by participant and was supplied without curation.

Another Seattle source contributed samples from volunteer blood donors who had recovered from COVID-19. Whole blood was collected in K2EDTA tubes by collaborating institutions according to the institutions' own protocols. For TCRbeta analysis, collaborators shipped samples as frozen whole blood, isolated PBMCs, or DNA extracted from either of those sample types. Only a few counts were recorded for this clone. The clone's antigen remains unknown. One base away there is no much larger clone; base qualities are not given. TCRbeta CDR3 regions were amplified from genomic DNA by means of the immunoSEQ Assay, a bias-controlled multiplex PCR. The authors processed their data as follows. The number of nucleated cells in each sample was estimated from the amplification of reference gene primers within the assay. Sequence reads were collapsed and filtered to measure the absolute abundance of every unique TCRbeta CDR3 rearrangement. For each sample, productive Simpson clonality was calculated as the square root of Simpson's diversity index over productive rearrangements. Held by TCRdb, this immuneACCESS table contains in-frame sequences only and omits some clones. Under half of the omission traces to an unresolved V gene where checked; the cause of the rest is unknown. The V and J calls and the clone size are those of that table, but D and trimming were determined from the DNA. Here the sample has approximately 200,000 clones; 80% to 85% occur a single time. The ten top clones hold less than 6.5% of the sample.

The TCR originated in a woman aged 60-75 years who had recovered from COVID-19. The sample taken for sequencing was peripheral blood.

This receptor carries the CDR3 CASSEDRVAYGYTF. The nucleotide sequence reads as follows: TGTGCCAGCAGTGAGGACAGGGTCGCCTATGGCTACACCTTC. The V and J segments used are TRBV28 and TRBJ1-2; 8 central nucleotides agree with TRBD1. The CDR3 has 14 amino acids, counting the end cysteine and phenylalanine. Only the CDR3 portion is preserved as DNA: 42 bases, with reading frame beginning at the first base. Looking up the germline V gene yields CDR1 MDHEN and CDR2 SYDVKM. Unmatched junction bases come to 6, with V trimmed by 5 bases and J by 4 bases.